The sequence of this T cell receptor beta chain was determined in a study of control samples from healthy donors and cancer patients. The CDR3 covers 17 residues. Germline CDR1 and CDR2: SGHRS and YFSETQ. Trimming cost V 0 bases and J 0 bases, with 12 bases left between them. Measured with immunoSEQ multiplex PCR; TCRdb has only the in-frame clones, and not every one. Of about 150,000 clones in the sample, roughly 92% were seen once. What was sequenced was blood. The receptor comes from a man aged 45-60 years in good health. J is TRBJ2-2 and V is TRBV5-1; possible D gene TRBD2, 6 bases. The CDR3 spells CASSLGDSGANTGELFF. CDR3 DNA: TGCGCCAGCAGCTTGGGGGATAGCGGCGCGAACACCGGGGAGCTGTTTTTT.